The 25 T cell receptor beta chains reported below all come from one sample, sequenced in a study of CD8 T cells in ankylosing spondylitis. Study-wide points: Characteristic, it appeared, of ankylosing spondylitis blood was a TCR beta motif of about eight highly homologous variants.

Their antigen targets remain unknown. Each CDR3 protein is one row after TCRdb ran MiXCR on the 5' RACE reads. The repertoire holds fewer than 550,000 distinct CDR3 sequences, with about 5.4% as singletons. The sample comprised blood, either unsorted or a sorted T cell fraction (not recorded which). Source of these receptors: a male donor with ankylosing spondylitis.

This clonotype was seen at least ten times. V and J are TRBV5-1 and TRBJ2-1; TRBD1 aligns across 7 bases. CDR1 and CDR2 from the germline V gene are SGHRS and YFSETQ. With V trimmed by 4 bases and J by 4 bases, 11 bases remained unmatched. CDR3 size: 16 residues. Here the CDR3 reads CASSGTGVTGYNEQFF. In nucleotides, the CDR3 is TGCGCCAGCAGCGGAACAGGGGTTACGGGATACAATGAGCAGTTCTTC.

As DNA, the CDR3 is TGTGCCAGCAGCTTGAGCTCTGCCCCCTCCTACAATGAGCAGTTCTTC. It translates to CASSLSSAPSYNEQFF. V gene TRBV7-2 combines with J gene TRBJ2-1; D gene uncertain. Per the germline V gene, CDR1 is SGHTA and CDR2 is FQGNSA. The V end lost 3 bases, the J end lost 0 bases, and 12 bases lay between the germline ends. This CDR3 is 16 amino acids long.

In this sample, this clonotype turned up a few times. This sequence joins TRBV6-5 and TRBJ2-3, with 11 bases aligning to TRBD2. Trimming at V came to 1 base and at J to 3 bases, leaving 9 bases not matched to a gene. The germline V gene encodes CDR1 MNHEY and CDR2 SVGAGI. The CDR3 runs 18 residues. CDR3 DNA sequence: TGTGCCAGCAGTTACTATTTACCTAGCGGGGGGTCTACAGATACGCAGTATTTT. It encodes CASSYYLPSGGSTDTQYF.

As for this clonotype: A much larger clonotype is one base distant, so this may be a read error. The chain carries TRBV12-3 or TRBV12-4 and TRBJ2-5; D may match TRBD1 or TRBD2 (5 bases each). V shed 3 bases and J shed 4 bases, with 12 bases lying between them. This CDR3 has 14 amino acids. As DNA, the CDR3 is TGTGCCAGCAGTTTGTTGGGTGGGGGAGAGACCCAGTACTTC. Translated, it gives CASSLLGGGETQYF.

This clonotype was counted many times. This sequence joins TRBV7-9 and TRBJ2-7; 9 nucleotides align to TRBD2. The CDR3 extends over 17 amino acids. Germline-derived CDR1 and CDR2 are SEHNR and FQNEAQ (reference sequence). With V trimmed by 5 bases and J by 1 base, 12 bases remained unmatched. DNA for the CDR3: TGTGCCAGCAGCCTCGGGACTAGCCTTTTATCGTCCTACGAGCAGTACTTC. Amino acid sequence: CASSLGTSLLSSYEQYF.

The J gene is TRBJ2-1, the V gene TRBV6-2 or TRBV6-3, with TRBD2 matching over 10 bases. The junction had 9 bases not matched to a gene; V was cut back by 5 bases and J by 8 bases. Germline values: CDR1 MNHEY, CDR2 SVGEGT. CDR3 size: 15 residues. The CDR3 region has the DNA TGTGCCAGCAGTGCTCTAGCGGGAGCCGGGGATGAGCAGTTCTTC. Encoded protein: CASSALAGAGDEQFF.

This clonotype appeared many times. V and J are TRBV7-9 and TRBJ1-1; 7 nucleotides align to TRBD1. CDR3 length: 11 residues. The V segment lost 6 bases and the J segment 8 bases; nucleotides outside the gene matches: 3. CDR1 is SEHNR and CDR2 is FQNEAQ in the germline V gene (reference sequence). The CDR3 spells CASSLDREAFF. The CDR3 DNA reads TGTGCCAGCAGTTTGGACAGGGAAGCTTTCTTT. Using reference TRBV7-9 and TRBJ1-1 for the parts outside the CDR3, the full variable domain is DTGVSQNPRHKITKRGQNVTFRCDPISEHNRLYWYRQTLGQGPEFLTYFQNEAQLEKSRLLSDRFSAERPKGSFSTLEIQRTEQGDSAMYLCASSLDREAFFGQGTRLTVV.

The chain employs TRBV7-6 and TRBJ2-7; 7 bases match TRBD1. This CDR3 region has 16 residues. Germline V gene sequence: CDR1 SGHVS, CDR2 FNYEAQ. Trimming removed 5 bases from V and 2 bases from J; junction bases left unmatched: 12. The CDR3 DNA is TGTGCCAGCAGCCCAAGACAGGGAACGGAACCCTACGAGCAGTACTTC. Protein sequence: CASSPRQGTEPYEQYF.

This clonotype was found many times. This chain links TRBV20-1 with TRBJ1-5; D is uncertain. V gave up 0 bases and J gave up 0 bases, with 6 bases separating them. CDR1 and CDR2 (germline): DFQATT, SNEGSKA (reference sequence). The CDR3 contains 14 residues. Written as DNA, the CDR3 is TGCAGTGCTAGAGACGGCTATAGCAATCAGCCCCAGCATTTT. This gives the protein CSARDGYSNQPQHF.

This clonotype was detected ten times or more. The V call is TRBV7-2, the J call TRBJ2-3, with D tentatively TRBD1 (5 bases). Germline-derived CDR1 and CDR2 are SGHTA and FQGNSA. V lost 5 bases, J lost 4 bases, and 19 bases lay in between. The CDR3 has 16 amino acids. CDR3 DNA: TGTGCCAGCAGCCACCTCAGGGCTAGTATGGCAGATACGCAGTATTTT. Encoded protein: CASSHLRASMADTQYF. The full variable domain, its missing parts supplied by reference TRBV7-2 and TRBJ2-3, is GAGVSQSPSNKVTEKGKDVELRCDPISGHTALYWYRQSLGQGLEFLIYFQGNSAPDKSGLPSDRFSAERTGGSVSTLTIQRTQQEDSAVYLCASSHLRASMADTQYFGPGTRLTVL.

This clonotype was picked up many times. This chain joins TRBV10-3 and TRBJ2-4; unclear D gene. The CDR3 is made up of 15 amino acids. Trimming took off 2 bases at V and 8 bases at J, with 16 bases between the two ends. Germline CDR1 and CDR2: ENHRY and SYGVKD. The CDR3 region has the DNA TGTGCCATCAGTGAGCGCAGACCGCCCGAAGACATTCAGTACTTC. This translates into CAISERRPPEDIQYF.

V usage is TRBV29-1 and J usage is TRBJ2-3, with D possibly TRBD2 on 5 matching bases. V gave up 4 bases and J gave up 10 bases, with 15 bases separating them. Germline V gene lookup returns CDR1 SQVTM and CDR2 ANQGSEA. CDR3 length equals 12 residues. The CDR3 DNA reads as TGCAGCGTTGGATTCTCGGTGGAGGCGCAGTATTTT. This sequence encodes CSVGFSVEAQYF.

This clonotype showed up many times. The chain couples TRBV15 to TRBJ1-6; the D is unclear. V gave up 1 base and J gave up 10 bases, with 8 bases separating them. Germline CDR1 and CDR2: LNHNV and YYDKDF (reference sequence). CDR3 length equals 13 residues. For the CDR3, the DNA is TGTGCCACCAGCAGAGTTCTCGGATCACCCCTCCACTTT. It yields the protein CATSRVLGSPLHF.

This clonotype was picked up a small number of times. The chain carries TRBV6-2 or TRBV6-3 and TRBJ2-6; 7 bases match TRBD2. Germline CDR1 is MNHEY and CDR2 is SVGEGT. This CDR3 contains 15 residues. The V gene end was trimmed by 5 bases and the J gene end by 2 bases; junction bases not matched to a gene: 3. The DNA of the CDR3 is TGTGCCAGCAGTCCGACTAGCACTGGGGCCAACGTCCTGACTTTC. Translation gives CASSPTSTGANVLTF.

This chain links TRBV29-1 with TRBJ2-1; TRBD2 might be the D (6 bases). From germline, CDR1 is SQVTM and CDR2 ANQGSEA. V gave up 3 bases and J gave up 0 bases, with 12 bases separating them. The CDR3 spans 15 residues. The CDR3 reads CSVDASASSYNEQFF. In DNA form, the CDR3 reads TGCAGCGTTGACGCTAGCGCGAGCTCCTACAATGAGCAGTTCTTC.

This clonotype was detected many times. This chain links TRBV5-1 with TRBJ1-6; 7 bases line up with TRBD1. Trimming cost V 1 base and J 6 bases; bases outside gene matches: 4. The germline gives CDR1 SGHRS, CDR2 YFSETQ. CDR3 length: 15 residues. The CDR3 loop is CASSLYSGGNSPLHF. The DNA for the CDR3 is TGCGCCAGCAGCTTGTATTCAGGGGGTAATTCACCCCTCCACTTT. Complete variable domain (other parts from reference TRBV5-1 and TRBJ1-6): KAGVTQTPRYLIKTRGQQVTLSCSPISGHRSVSWYQQTPGQGLQFLFEYFSETQRNKGNFPGRFSGRQFSNSRSEMNVSTLELGDSALYLCASSLYSGGNSPLHFGNGTRLTVT.

This clonotype has at least ten counts. The chain recombines TRBV28 with TRBJ2-5; unclear D gene. The CDR3 is 15 amino acids. From germline, CDR1 is MDHEN and CDR2 SYDVKM. Trimming cost V 3 bases and J 0 bases, with 11 bases left between them. Here the CDR3 reads CASSLWLENQETQYF. In DNA, the CDR3 is TGTGCCAGCAGTTTGTGGCTGGAAAACCAAGAGACCCAGTACTTC.

This clonotype was recorded a few times. The CDR3 loop is CASRDRGTYEQYF. DNA of the CDR3: TGTGCCAGCAGGGACAGGGGGACCTACGAGCAGTACTTC. The V call is TRBV14, the J call TRBJ2-7, with TRBD1 matching over 10 bases. CDR3 size: 13 residues. Germline V gene data show CDR1 as SGHDN and CDR2 as FVKESK. Germline trimming cut 6 bases from V and 2 bases from J; bases unmatched to any gene: 1. The whole variable domain, remainder taken from reference TRBV14 and TRBJ2-7, is EAGVTQFPSHSVIEKGQTVTLRCDPISGHDNLYWYRRVMGKEIKFLLHFVKESKQDESGMPNNRFLAERTGGTYSTLKVQPAELEDSGVYFCASRDRGTYEQYFGPGTRLTVT.

This clonotype was seen more than once but under ten times. The chain recombines TRBV20-1 with TRBJ2-1, with 8 bases lining up with TRBD2. The V gene end was trimmed by 1 base and the J gene end by 1 base; junction bases not matched to a gene: 9. The CDR3 consists of 17 residues. Looked up from germline, CDR1 is DFQATT and CDR2 is SNEGSKA (reference sequence). CDR3 in DNA: TGCAGTGCTAGAGGAAGCGGGAGTTCGGCATCCTACAATGAGCAGTTCTTC. It encodes CSARGSGSSASYNEQFF.

This clonotype was seen ten or more times. The gene calls are TRBV7-2 and TRBJ2-3, with 8 bases matching TRBD2. The CDR3 totals 15 residues. The V gene's germline CDR1 is SGHTA and CDR2 FQGNSA. Unmatched junction bases numbered 7, after V lost 5 bases and J lost 3 bases. The CDR3 loop is CASSLSGMGTDTQYF. CDR3 in DNA: TGTGCCAGCAGCCTTAGCGGGATGGGAACAGATACGCAGTATTTT.

This clonotype was seen ten or more times. The chain couples TRBV18 to TRBJ2-5; D uncertain. The germline gives CDR1 KGHSH, CDR2 LQKENI. V was shortened by 6 bases and J by 0 bases, with 11 bases between the two germline ends. This CDR3 region has 14 residues. In DNA, the CDR3 is TGTGCCAGCTCTCTCACCTTATACCAAGAGACCCAGTACTTC. Translated: CASSLTLYQETQYF.

To note about this clonotype: A clone one base away is much larger, so this may be a read error. The rearrangement uses TRBV6-2 or TRBV6-3 and TRBJ2-1, with a weak D call TRBD2 (5 bases). The CDR3 runs to 12 residues. V lost 6 bases, J lost 9 bases, and 12 bases lay in between. In germline, CDR1 is MNHEY, CDR2 SVGEGT. The CDR3 sequence: CASSPRVGEQFF. The CDR3 nucleotides are TGTGCCAGCAGCCCGCGGGTGGGTGAGCAGTTCTTC.

This clonotype occurred many times. The genes are TRBV5-1 and TRBJ2-5; TRBD1 matches at 7 bases. CDR3 length equals 15 residues. Per germline, CDR1 SGHRS and CDR2 YFSETQ. J was trimmed by 5 bases and V by 0 bases; bases with no gene match: 7. The CDR3 DNA follows: TGCGCCAGCAGCTTGGTGACAGGGTCAGGGGAGACCCAGTACTTC. Protein: CASSLVTGSGETQYF.

This clonotype was counted many times. This chain joins TRBV5-1 and TRBJ1-6; 9 bases map to TRBD1. The germline gives CDR1 SGHRS, CDR2 YFSETQ. J gave up 4 bases and V 3 bases, and 5 bases lay outside the gene matches. The CDR3 spans 16 residues. CDR3: CASSSGQGNYNSPLHF. The CDR3 DNA follows: TGCGCCAGCAGCTCTGGACAGGGGAATTATAATTCACCCCTCCACTTT.

Ten or more counts support this clonotype. The gene calls are TRBV12-3 or TRBV12-4 and TRBJ1-1; no firm D call. CDR3 size: 15 residues. The V end was cut by 3 bases, the J end by 3 bases, with 14 bases between. In nucleotides, the CDR3 is TGTGCCAGCAGTTTCAAAGGGCTTGGCGACACTGAAGCTTTCTTT. Translation: CASSFKGLGDTEAFF.